The 21 T cell receptor beta chains listed next were all sequenced from one sample in a study of shared clonotypes between healthy human individuals. Generated by immunoSEQ multiplex PCR, the TCRdb table keeps only in-frame clones and is missing some. The data hold over a million clones, with about 80% observed a single time. Sequencing input: memory CD4+ T cells from PBMCs. The subset here: CD45RA-negative fraction. The receptors here all came from a man aged 18 to 30 in good health. Some clones in this sample may be carry-over from other donors' samples.

The rearrangement uses TRBV5-1 and TRBJ2-7, with D perhaps TRBD1 (6 bases). This CDR3 has 14 residues. Germline-derived CDR1 and CDR2 are SGHRS and YFSETQ. Deletions cut 4 bases from V and 0 bases from J, with 11 bases between. CDR3 bases: TGCGCCAGCAGCGGGATGGGGGCCTCCTACGAGCAGTACTTC. Translating it yields CASSGMGASYEQYF.

This clone came up a few times. This CDR3 is also generated by other DNA sequences in the sample. The V and J genes are TRBV7-2 and TRBJ1-3, with a tentative D call TRBD1 (5 bases). The CDR3 extends over 15 amino acids. The V end was cut by 1 base, the J end by 4 bases, with 11 bases between. Germline CDR1 and CDR2: SGHTA and FQGNSA. The CDR3 region has the DNA TGTGCCAGCAGCTTAGGCGGGGGAGCCGGAAACACCATATATTTT. Amino acid sequence: CASSLGGGAGNTIYF.

This rearrangement joins TRBV2 to TRBJ2-1; the D is unclear. The CDR3 covers 14 residues. Germline loops: CDR1 SNHLY, CDR2 FYNNEI. Trimming cost V 7 bases and J 4 bases, with 14 bases left between them. DNA of the CDR3: TGTGCCAGCAAGGGCCCTAGGGCGTACAATGAGCAGTTCTTC. Protein sequence: CASKGPRAYNEQFF.

This clone was detected only once. The V call is TRBV9, the J call TRBJ1-1; a weak D match, TRBD1 (6 bases). In germline, CDR1 is SGDLS, CDR2 YYNGEE. The CDR3 totals 14 residues. V was shortened by 0 bases and J by 5 bases, with 11 bases between the two germline ends. CDR3 sequence (DNA): TGTGCCAGCAGCGTAGTTGGGGGCGGAACTGAAGCTTTCTTT. As protein: CASSVVGGGTEAFF.

The V call is TRBV5-6, the J call TRBJ2-2; 11 bases align to TRBD1. The CDR3 covers 16 residues. Looked up from germline, CDR1 is SGHDT and CDR2 is YYEEEE. With 5 bases clipped from V and 7 bases from J, the junction kept 10 bases outside the gene matches. This CDR3 is CASRFWDRGGIGELFF. CDR3 DNA sequence: TGTGCCAGCAGATTCTGGGACAGGGGGGGAATCGGGGAGCTGTTTTTT.

J is TRBJ2-1 and V is TRBV11-2; D might be TRBD2 (6 bases). The CDR3 is made up of 14 amino acids. V lost 0 bases, J lost 9 bases, and 12 bases lay in between. Germline V lookup: CDR1 SGHAT, CDR2 FQNNGV. The DNA of the CDR3 is TGTGCCAGCAGCTTAGAACTGGGGGGTGGTGAGCAGTTCTTC. Its protein product is CASSLELGGGEQFF.

The CDR3 loop is CASSLVRTGTYEQYF. The CDR3 DNA is TGTGCCAGCAGCTTAGTGAGGACAGGAACCTACGAGCAGTACTTC. V is TRBV7-9 and J is TRBJ2-7, with 7 bases lining up with TRBD1. Trimming removed 1 base from V and 2 bases from J; junction bases left unmatched: 5. CDR1 is SEHNR, CDR2 FQNEAQ, per germline (reference sequence). The CDR3 contains 15 residues.

This clone came up many times. The chain carries TRBV27 and TRBJ2-1; D not resolved. The germline V gene encodes CDR1 MNHEY and CDR2 SMNVEV (reference sequence). V was cut by 7 bases and J by 0 bases, with 7 bases left in between. CDR3 length equals 13 residues. The CDR3 DNA reads TGTGCCAGCAAGCGCTTCTCCTACAATGAGCAGTTCTTC. This encodes CASKRFSYNEQFF.

The rearrangement joins TRBV30 to TRBJ2-7; D not certain. From germline, CDR1 is GTSNPN and CDR2 SVGIG (reference sequence). V lost 5 bases to trimming and J lost 6 bases, with 11 bases between them. The CDR3 contains 11 residues. The CDR3 is CAWGDPSEQYF. The CDR3 bases are TGTGCCTGGGGGGATCCCAGCGAGCAGTACTTC.

This clone was found once. A read error is likely here: a far larger clone is one base away. This chain connects TRBV30 to TRBJ2-5; possible D gene TRBD1, 5 bases. The CDR3 runs to 15 residues. Germline lookup yields CDR1 GTSNPN and CDR2 SVGIG (reference sequence). The CDR3 loop is CAWNVLGHGQEAQYF. The CDR3 region has the DNA TGTGCCTGGAATGTACTCGGACACGGCCAAGAGGCCCAGTACTTC.

CDR3: CASSPRATGANVLTF. The CDR3 nucleotides are TGTGCCAGCAGCCCCCGAGCAACTGGGGCCAACGTCCTGACTTTC. The chain carries TRBV14 and TRBJ2-6; D not certain. The CDR3 has 15 amino acids. Trimming removed 4 bases from V and 2 bases from J, with 9 bases in between. Per the germline V gene, CDR1 is SGHDN and CDR2 is FVKESK. Full variable domain (missing parts from reference TRBV14 and TRBJ2-6): EAGVTQFPSHSVIEKGQTVTLRCDPISGHDNLYWYRRVMGKEIKFLLHFVKESKQDESGMPNNRFLAERTGGTYSTLKVQPAELEDSGVYFCASSPRATGANVLTFGAGSRLTVL.

V gene TRBV5-6 combines with J gene TRBJ2-1, with TRBD2 matching over 8 bases. The V and J ends lost 3 bases and 4 bases, in that order; junction bases with no gene match: 9. The CDR3 runs 16 residues. Germline assignment: CDR1 SGHDT and CDR2 YYEEEE. CDR3: CASSWTGGRTYNEQFF. The DNA for the CDR3 is TGTGCCAGCAGCTGGACTGGCGGGAGGACATACAATGAGCAGTTCTTC.

This chain joins TRBV28 and TRBJ2-7; possibly TRBD1 or TRBD2 for D (5 bases each). The V gene lost 3 bases and the J gene lost 9 bases, with 24 bases spanning the gap. The CDR3 runs 16 residues. CDR1 and CDR2 from the germline V gene are MDHEN and SYDVKM. CDR3 in DNA: TGTGCCAGCAGTTTTTTTATATCGGGCCCCAGGGCGGGGCAGTACTTC. Its translation: CASSFFISGPRAGQYF.

This sequence joins TRBV30 and TRBJ2-1, with 10 bases matching TRBD2. The V and J ends lost 4 bases and 2 bases, in that order; junction bases with no gene match: 5. The CDR3 contains 15 residues. Germline V gene data show CDR1 as GTSNPN and CDR2 as SVGIG (reference sequence). CDR3: CAWTILAGPYNEQFF. DNA for the CDR3: TGTGCCTGGACCATACTAGCGGGACCCTACAATGAGCAGTTCTTC. Full variable domain (rest looked up from reference TRBV30 and TRBJ2-1): SQTIHQWPATLVQPVGSPLSLECTVEGTSNPNLYWYRQAAGRGLQLLFYSVGIGQISSEVPQNLSASRPQDRQFILSSKKLLLSDSGFYLCAWTILAGPYNEQFFGPGTRLTVL.

The chain couples TRBV5-3 to TRBJ1-1; maybe TRBD1 (5 bases). TRBV5-3 is noted as an ORF with a role that remains uncertain. The CDR3 has 16 residues. Trimming took off 0 bases at V and 7 bases at J, with 19 bases between the two ends. The CDR3 here is CARSLGGYIREIEAFF. The CDR3 DNA reads TGTGCCAGAAGCTTGGGGGGATATATCAGGGAGATTGAAGCTTTCTTT.

The chain combines TRBV4-2 with TRBJ2-5, with 10 bases matching TRBD2. The V and J ends lost 5 bases and 3 bases, in that order; junction bases with no gene match: 9. Germline CDR1 is LGHNA and CDR2 is YNFKEQ. This CDR3 contains 16 residues. CDR3: CASSAQSLAGEETQYF. The DNA for the CDR3 is TGTGCCAGCAGCGCGCAATCTCTAGCGGGAGAAGAGACCCAGTACTTC.

J is TRBJ1-1 and V is TRBV29-1, with D hard to call. Trimming removed 0 bases from V and 4 bases from J, with 18 bases in between. There are 16 residues in the CDR3. In germline, CDR1 is SQVTM, CDR2 ANQGSEA. The CDR3 DNA sequence: TGCAGCGTTGAAGATCCAAGGGTAGGGAGAGTCACTGAAGCTTTCTTT. Its translation is CSVEDPRVGRVTEAFF.

The V and J genes are TRBV5-1 and TRBJ2-3, with TRBD1 matching 7 bases. V shed 4 bases and J 5 bases; nucleotides not matched to a gene: 7. CDR1 is SGHRS and CDR2 is YFSETQ in the germline V gene. There are 14 residues in the CDR3. For the CDR3, the DNA is TGCGCCAGCAGCCCAACCCACAGGGGAGATACGCAGTATTTT. The encoded protein is CASSPTHRGDTQYF.

The chain combines TRBV29-1 with TRBJ2-6, with 7 bases lining up with TRBD1. This CDR3 has 15 residues. In germline, CDR1 is SQVTM, CDR2 ANQGSEA. The junction had 4 bases not matched to a gene; V was cut back by 5 bases and J by 0 bases. The CDR3 DNA sequence: TGCAGCGTTCGGACAGGAAACTCTGGGGCCAACGTCCTGACTTTC. It is translated as CSVRTGNSGANVLTF.

V gene TRBV9 combines with J gene TRBJ2-2, with D possibly being TRBD2 (6 bases). Germline assignment: CDR1 SGDLS and CDR2 YYNGEE. Trimming cost V 0 bases and J 4 bases, with 13 bases left between them. The CDR3 length is 16 residues. CDR3 protein: CASSVESGPGTGELFF. The CDR3 DNA is TGTGCCAGCAGCGTAGAAAGCGGGCCGGGCACCGGGGAGCTGTTTTTT.

The genes are TRBV7-3 and TRBJ2-7; D is uncertain. This CDR3 has 13 amino acids. The V gene lost 5 bases and the J gene lost 0 bases, with 8 bases spanning the gap. Germline CDR1 is SGHTA and CDR2 is FQGTGA. CDR3 sequence (DNA): TGTGCCAGCAGCGCAGCTAGCTCCTACGAGCAGTACTTC. It is translated as CASSAASSYEQYF.